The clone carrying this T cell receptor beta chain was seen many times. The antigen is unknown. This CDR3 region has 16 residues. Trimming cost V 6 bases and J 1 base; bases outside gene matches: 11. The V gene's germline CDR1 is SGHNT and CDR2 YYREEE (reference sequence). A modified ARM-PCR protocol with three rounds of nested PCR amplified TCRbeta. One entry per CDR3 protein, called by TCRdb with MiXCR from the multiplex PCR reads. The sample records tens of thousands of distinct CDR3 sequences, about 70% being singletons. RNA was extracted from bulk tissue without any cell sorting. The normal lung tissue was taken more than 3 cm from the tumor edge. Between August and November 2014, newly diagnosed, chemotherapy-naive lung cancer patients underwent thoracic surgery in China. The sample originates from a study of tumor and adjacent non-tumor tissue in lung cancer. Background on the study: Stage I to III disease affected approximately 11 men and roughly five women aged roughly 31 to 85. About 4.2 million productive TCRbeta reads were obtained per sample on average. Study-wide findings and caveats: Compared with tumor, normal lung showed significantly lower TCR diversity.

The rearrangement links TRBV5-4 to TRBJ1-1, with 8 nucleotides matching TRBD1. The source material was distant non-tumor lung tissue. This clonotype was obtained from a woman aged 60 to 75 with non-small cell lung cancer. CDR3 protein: CASTRLLGQGNTEAFF. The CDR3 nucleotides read TGTGCCAGCACCCGGCTGTTAGGACAGGGGAACACTGAAGCTTTCTTT.